The 23 T cell receptor beta chains in this list originate from one sample, sequenced in a study of blood T cell repertoires in COVID-19. Only in-frame clones appear in the TCRdb table, and some are missing; sequencing was by immunoSEQ multiplex PCR. The sample has about 320,000 clones; around nine tenths are singletons. Sequenced sample: PBMCs or T cells enriched from blood (not recorded which). The receptor source for this set is a woman in her thirties who had been exposed to COVID-19.

The chain couples TRBV27 to TRBJ1-2; D possibly corresponds to TRBD1 (5 bases). The CDR3 spans 14 residues. Germline loops: CDR1 MNHEY, CDR2 SMNVEV (reference sequence). V was trimmed by 6 bases and J by 4 bases, leaving 15 bases between them. CDR3 DNA sequence: TGTGCCAGCAGACCCCCGGGGGGAGGCTATGGCTACACCTTC. It yields the protein CASRPPGGGYGYTF.

CDR3 DNA: TGTGCCAGCAGCTTACAGCCAGGGGACTACAATGAGCAGTTCTTC. Its protein is CASSLQPGDYNEQFF. This chain connects TRBV7-7 to TRBJ2-1; D is possibly TRBD1 (6 bases). The V gene lost 2 bases and the J gene lost 3 bases, with 11 bases spanning the gap. Looked up from germline, CDR1 is SSHAT and CDR2 is FNYEAQ (reference sequence). This CDR3 spans 15 amino acids.

This chain connects TRBV4-3 to TRBJ1-4, with D possibly being TRBD1 (6 bases). The germline CDR1 and CDR2 sequences are LGHNA and YSLEER. The V end was cut by 0 bases, the J end by 7 bases, with 18 bases between. The CDR3 runs to 17 residues. The CDR3 loop reads CASSQDLPRQGSEKLFF. CDR3 bases: TGCGCCAGCAGCCAAGATTTGCCGAGGCAGGGGAGTGAAAAACTGTTTTTT.

The chain uses TRBV30 and TRBJ1-2; the D is unclear. With 0 bases removed from V and 6 bases from J, the gap between germline ends came to 11 bases. Per the germline V gene, CDR1 is GTSNPN and CDR2 is SVGIG (reference sequence). This CDR3 is built from 13 residues. The CDR3 DNA reads TGTGCCTGGAGTGTAAGCAGGTCAAATGGCTACACCTTC. Translating it yields CAWSVSRSNGYTF.

This chain uses TRBV30 with TRBJ1-6; 9 nucleotides align to TRBD1. Germline CDR1 is GTSNPN and CDR2 is SVGIG (reference sequence). The J segment lost 3 bases and the V segment lost 4 bases, leaving 7 bases of the junction unmatched. The CDR3 runs 16 residues. The CDR3 loop is CAWNPGQGVYNSPLHF. The CDR3 DNA follows: TGTGCCTGGAATCCGGGACAGGGAGTCTATAATTCACCCCTCCACTTT.

The gene calls are TRBV5-1 and TRBJ1-2; perhaps TRBD1 as D (5 bases). The CDR3 totals 14 residues. Germline V lookup: CDR1 SGHRS, CDR2 YFSETQ. V was pared by 0 bases and J by 4 bases, with 10 bases between. In nucleotides, the CDR3 is TGCGCCAGCAGCTTGGTAGGGGCCGTCTATGGCTACACCTTC. This encodes CASSLVGAVYGYTF.

The chain is built from TRBV30 and TRBJ1-3; the D gene is possibly TRBD1 (5 bases). The CDR3 consists of 14 residues. The V end was cut by 7 bases, the J end by 0 bases, with 13 bases between. Germline assignment: CDR1 GTSNPN and CDR2 SVGIG (reference sequence). DNA of the CDR3: TGTGCCTTAAAAGGGGATCTCTCTGGAAACACCATATATTTT. This gives the protein CALKGDLSGNTIYF.

This clone was detected a few times. This chain links TRBV18 with TRBJ1-5; D might be TRBD1 (5 bases). Trimming removed 2 bases at V and 2 bases at J, with 7 bases between. The CDR3 runs 14 residues. Germline V gene sequence: CDR1 KGHSH, CDR2 LQKENI. CDR3 sequence: CASSPGGGNQPQHF. CDR3 nucleotide sequence: TGTGCCAGCTCACCAGGGGGGGGCAATCAGCCCCAGCATTTT.

The V gene is TRBV27, the J gene TRBJ2-1, with D perhaps TRBD1 (5 bases). CDR1 is MNHEY, CDR2 SMNVEV, per germline (reference sequence). CDR3 length: 15 residues. The V end lost 9 bases, the J end lost 4 bases, and 19 bases lay between the germline ends. The CDR3 reads CASHPEGAQYNEQFF. CDR3 DNA: TGTGCCAGTCACCCTGAAGGGGCTCAATACAATGAGCAGTTCTTC.

The V and J genes are TRBV5-1 and TRBJ2-1; a possible D gene is TRBD2 (5 bases). Trimming removed 1 base at V and 5 bases at J, with 7 bases between. Germline loops: CDR1 SGHRS, CDR2 YFSETQ. The CDR3 sequence is 13 residues long. The CDR3 nucleotides read TGCGCCAGCAGCTTGACTAGGAACAATGAGCAGTTCTTC. Translation gives CASSLTRNNEQFF.

The chain couples TRBV28 to TRBJ1-2; 11 nucleotides agree with TRBD1. V gave up 4 bases and J gave up 7 bases; unmatched junction bases: 8. The CDR3 covers 15 residues. Germline V gene data show CDR1 as MDHEN and CDR2 as SYDVKM. Here the CDR3 DNA reads TGTGCCAGCAGTTCCAGATGGACAGGGGGCCGTGGCTACACCTTC. Its protein product is CASSSRWTGGRGYTF.

The chain couples TRBV2 to TRBJ1-5; D gene uncertain. Germline lookup yields CDR1 SNHLY and CDR2 FYNNEI. The CDR3 length is 15 residues. V gave up 4 bases and J gave up 1 base, with 11 bases separating them. DNA of the CDR3: TGTGCCAGCAGTGTTGAGGCGGTGAGCAATCAGCCCCAGCATTTT. Encoded protein: CASSVEAVSNQPQHF.

The rearrangement links TRBV7-6 to TRBJ2-3; D ambiguous. CDR1 is SGHVS and CDR2 is FNYEAQ in the germline V gene. The CDR3 contains 14 residues. V was clipped by 5 bases and J by 4 bases, with 13 bases between them. DNA of the CDR3: TGTGCCAGCAGCCCCGCGGTAACCCCAGATACGCAGTATTTT. Translated, it gives CASSPAVTPDTQYF.

V is TRBV5-1 and J is TRBJ2-3; D is uncertain. The CDR3 length is 13 residues. V was trimmed by 5 bases and J by 1 base, leaving 8 bases between them. Germline V lookup: CDR1 SGHRS, CDR2 YFSETQ. CDR3 amino acids: CASRSLGTDTQYF. The CDR3 bases are TGCGCCAGCAGGAGTCTAGGCACAGATACGCAGTATTTT.

The rearrangement joins TRBV27 to TRBJ1-1; D is possibly TRBD1 (6 bases). Germline V gene lookup returns CDR1 MNHEY and CDR2 SMNVEV (reference sequence). The CDR3 covers 15 residues. Trimming left V 2 bases short and J 3 bases short, with 13 bases between. The CDR3 region has the DNA TGTGCCAGCAGTTTAAATTATGGGGGCGACACTGAAGCTTTCTTT. This gives the protein CASSLNYGGDTEAFF.

This chain connects TRBV7-9 to TRBJ1-3; tentative D call: TRBD1 (6 bases). The CDR3 totals 16 residues. Germline V CDR1 and CDR2: SEHNR, FQNEAQ (reference sequence). Trimming took off 2 bases at V and 4 bases at J, with 15 bases between the two ends. In DNA, the CDR3 is TGTGCCAGCAGCTTAATAACTGGGGGCAGGGGAAACACCATATATTTT. As protein: CASSLITGGRGNTIYF.

The chain links TRBV27 to TRBJ1-2; D is unresolved. CDR3 length equals 15 residues. V was clipped by 2 bases and J by 5 bases, with 15 bases between them. Germline V CDR1 and CDR2: MNHEY, SMNVEV (reference sequence). CDR3 residues: CASSLDGRNPYGYTF. CDR3 nucleotides: TGTGCCAGCAGTTTAGATGGCAGGAACCCTTATGGCTACACCTTC.

CDR3 bases: TGTGCCAGCAGCTTTAACACGGGTAATGAAAAACTGTTTTTT. Translation: CASSFNTGNEKLFF. This sequence joins TRBV7-2 and TRBJ1-4; D uncertain. Germline CDR1 SGHTA, CDR2 FQGNSA. Trimming pared 3 bases from V and 4 bases from J, leaving 9 bases between. The length of the CDR3 is 14 residues.

The chain couples TRBV6-5 to TRBJ2-2; D is perhaps TRBD2 (6 bases). V lost 5 bases and J 4 bases, leaving 14 bases between the germline ends. The germline CDR1 and CDR2 sequences are MNHEY and SVGAGI. This CDR3 has 15 residues. This CDR3 is CASSRGTVATGELFF. The CDR3 DNA follows: TGTGCCAGCAGTCGGGGGACCGTCGCCACCGGGGAGCTGTTTTTT.

The gene calls are TRBV4-1 and TRBJ2-1; 8 bases are a match to TRBD2. Germline V gene lookup returns CDR1 MGHRA and CDR2 YSYEKL. Germline trimming cut 0 bases from V and 4 bases from J; bases unmatched to any gene: 8. This CDR3 is built from 17 residues. The CDR3, as DNA: TGCGCCAGCAGCCAAGATGGTAGCGGGGCGGAGTACAATGAGCAGTTCTTC. It yields the protein CASSQDGSGAEYNEQFF.

The CDR3 nucleotides are TGTGCCAGCAGCGGCCGCGGGGTGGCTGAAGCTTTCTTT. Its protein product is CASSGRGVAEAFF. The rearrangement joins TRBV9 to TRBJ1-1, with D unclear. Germline V lookup: CDR1 SGDLS, CDR2 YYNGEE. The CDR3 consists of 13 residues. The V end lost 3 bases, the J end lost 6 bases, and 12 bases lay between the germline ends.

V is TRBV7-9 and J is TRBJ2-2, with unresolved D. V gave up 2 bases and J gave up 1 base, with 5 bases separating them. CDR1 is SEHNR, CDR2 FQNEAQ, per germline (reference sequence). This CDR3 has 14 amino acids. CDR3 sequence: CASSLRGNTGELFF. The CDR3 DNA sequence: TGTGCCAGCAGCTTAAGAGGGAACACCGGGGAGCTGTTTTTT.

The V and J genes are TRBV5-1 and TRBJ1-1, with 8 bases that match TRBD1. CDR3 length: 15 residues. V lost 4 bases to trimming and J lost 1 base; unmatched junction nucleotides: 6. CDR1 is SGHRS, CDR2 YFSETQ, per germline. The DNA of the CDR3 is TGCGCCAGCAGCCGAGATGGACAGGGGAACACTGAAGCTTTCTTT. This encodes CASSRDGQGNTEAFF.